The 18 T cell receptor beta chains listed next were all sequenced from one sample in a study of cytomegalovirus exposure and HLA in healthy donors. 60 Vbeta and 13 Jbeta primers were used in PCR. Assay used: immunoSEQ multiplex PCR; TCRdb lists only in-frame clones, some missing. Among approximately 180,000 clones listed, about 88% were seen once. Material: PBMCs. The receptors were gathered from a woman aged 18 to 35 in good health and CMV-seronegative.

The V gene is TRBV5-1, the J gene TRBJ2-5; 7 bases agree with TRBD1. V shed 2 bases, J shed 11 bases, and the junction held 6 bases outside the gene matches. Germline V gives CDR1 SGHRS, CDR2 YFSETQ. This CDR3 region has 12 residues. CDR3 amino acids: CASSLGTGVQYF. CDR3 coding DNA: TGCGCCAGCAGCTTAGGCACAGGGGTGCAGTACTTC. Drawing the rest from reference TRBV5-1 and TRBJ2-5, the complete variable domain is KAGVTQTPRYLIKTRGQQVTLSCSPISGHRSVSWYQQTPGQGLQFLFEYFSETQRNKGNFPGRFSGRQFSNSRSEMNVSTLELGDSALYLCASSLGTGVQYFGPGTRLLVL.

The chain carries TRBV11-1 and TRBJ2-5; TRBD1 is a possible D gene (5 bases). The J call may not be correct, given that the DNA end is closer to TRBJ2-7. Germline values: CDR1 SGHAT, CDR2 FQDESV (reference sequence). The CDR3 is 16 residues long. The CDR3 protein is CASSFQQVEGLAEQYF. The CDR3 DNA follows: TGTGCCAGCAGCTTCCAACAGGTCGAAGGGCTCGCCGAGCAGTACTTC.

The chain carries TRBV19 and TRBJ1-1; D is possibly TRBD1 (5 bases). The CDR3 is 13 residues long. Germline CDR1 and CDR2: LNHDA and SQIVND (reference sequence). The germline V and J ends were trimmed by 1 base and 5 bases, with 8 bases remaining between them. The CDR3 nucleotides are TGTGCCAGTAGTATAGCCAGGGATACTGAAGCTTTCTTT. Protein: CASSIARDTEAFF.

V gene TRBV19 combines with J gene TRBJ2-3, with D unclear. V was cut by 1 base and J by 1 base, with 6 bases left in between. Per the germline V gene, CDR1 is LNHDA and CDR2 is SQIVND (reference sequence). The CDR3 extends over 14 amino acids. This CDR3 reads CASSIAQGTDTQYF. The CDR3 DNA sequence: TGTGCCAGTAGTATAGCGCAGGGCACAGATACGCAGTATTTT.

The V and J genes are TRBV11-3 and TRBJ2-2, with 7 bases identical to TRBD1. V shed 5 bases, J shed 5 bases, and the junction held 2 bases outside the gene matches. The germline V gene has CDR1 SGHNT and CDR2 YENEEA. The CDR3 is 13 amino acids. CDR3 loop: CASSRDSTGELFF. Written as DNA, the CDR3 is TGTGCCAGCAGCCGGGACAGTACCGGGGAGCTGTTTTTT.

Turning to this clone: An end of the junction differs from the germline gene, which may be a read error. The V call is TRBV7-9, the J call TRBJ2-7; TRBD2 might be the D (6 bases). The CDR3 loop spans 18 amino acids. The germline V gene has CDR1 SEHNR and CDR2 FQNEAQ (reference sequence). The CDR3 sequence is CSSSLAAGRTSRSYEQYF. CDR3 bases: TGTTCCAGCAGCTTAGCGGCAGGGAGAACTAGCCGCTCCTACGAGCAGTACTTC.

The count of this clone is one. This chain connects TRBV29-1 to TRBJ1-1; 8 bases agree with TRBD1. V was pared by 7 bases and J by 1 base, with 5 bases of the junction left unmatched. This CDR3 has 13 amino acids. Germline CDR1 SQVTM, CDR2 ANQGSEA. CDR3 region: CSAGTGANTEAFF. CDR3 DNA: TGCAGCGCTGGGACAGGCGCGAACACTGAAGCTTTCTTT.

The J gene is TRBJ2-3, the V gene TRBV7-9; possible D gene TRBD2, 7 bases. Trimming removed 5 bases at V and 5 bases at J, with 17 bases between. In germline, CDR1 is SEHNR, CDR2 FQNEAQ (reference sequence). This CDR3 comprises 15 residues. The CDR3 here is CASSIFGGGQDTQYF. CDR3 in DNA: TGTGCCAGCAGCATATTTGGGGGGGGCCAAGATACGCAGTATTTT.

This clone was counted at least ten times. V gene TRBV5-1 combines with J gene TRBJ1-1; the match to TRBD1 covers 9 bases. V shed 7 bases and J 2 bases; nucleotides not matched to a gene: 3. Germline values: CDR1 SGHRS, CDR2 YFSETQ. CDR3 length: 13 residues. Here the CDR3 reads CASSTGGNTEAFF. The CDR3 DNA sequence: TGCGCCAGCTCGACAGGGGGAAACACTGAAGCTTTCTTT.

The chain links TRBV7-8 to TRBJ2-7; D is unclear. Deletions cut 4 bases from V and 4 bases from J, with 8 bases between. The CDR3 is made up of 12 amino acids. Germline V CDR1 and CDR2: SGHVS, FQNEAQ. The CDR3 nucleotides read TGTGCCAGCAGCTCCACCGGGTACGAGCAGTACTTC. Translating it yields CASSSTGYEQYF. The full variable domain, rest sourced from reference TRBV7-8 and TRBJ2-7, is GAGVSQSPRYKVAKRGQDVALRCDPISGHVSLFWYQQALGQGPEFLTYFQNEAQLDKSGLPSDRFFAERPEGSVSTLKIQRTQQEDSAVYLCASSSTGYEQYFGPGTRLTVT.

The genes are TRBV29-1 and TRBJ1-2; D unclear. Trimming removed 3 bases from V and 4 bases from J, with 9 bases in between. This CDR3 has 12 amino acids. The germline V gene has CDR1 SQVTM and CDR2 ANQGSEA. The CDR3 DNA sequence: TGCAGCGTTGATCTGGGGAGCTATGGCTACACCTTC. Its translation is CSVDLGSYGYTF.

J is TRBJ2-3 and V is TRBV6-5; maybe TRBD1 (6 bases). The germline gives CDR1 MNHEY, CDR2 SVGAGI. Trimming left V 4 bases short and J 0 bases short, with 14 bases between. CDR3 size: 16 residues. The CDR3 DNA sequence: TGTGCCAGCAGTTTTCAAGGGGGTTTTAGCACAGATACGCAGTATTTT. Residues: CASSFQGGFSTDTQYF.

Remarks on this clone: Other DNA variants within this sample encode the same CDR3. CDR3 in DNA: TGTGCCAGTAGTATAGGTACAGGACCGTACGAGCAGTACTTC. This codes for CASSIGTGPYEQYF. The V and J genes are TRBV19 and TRBJ2-7; weak D call: TRBD1 (5 bases). V lost 1 base, J lost 4 bases, and 11 bases lay in between. Germline loops: CDR1 LNHDA, CDR2 SQIVND (reference sequence). The CDR3 has 14 residues. The full variable domain, in which reference TRBV19 and TRBJ2-7 provide the parts outside the CDR3, is DGGITQSPKYLFRKEGQNVTLSCEQNLNHDAMYWYRQDPGQGLRLIYYSQIVNDFQKGDIAEGYSVSREKKESFPLTVTSAQKNPTAFYLCASSIGTGPYEQYFGPGTRLTVT.

The rearrangement uses TRBV7-2 and TRBJ2-5, with 7 bases matching TRBD2. V lost 3 bases to trimming and J lost 5 bases; unmatched junction nucleotides: 6. The CDR3 is made up of 14 amino acids. Germline V CDR1 and CDR2: SGHTA, FQGNSA. The CDR3 bases are TGTGCCAGCAGCTTTGGACTAGTGAGGGAGACCCAGTACTTC. This codes for CASSFGLVRETQYF. Supplemented by reference TRBV7-2 and TRBJ2-5, the full variable domain reads GAGVSQSPSNKVTEKGKDVELRCDPISGHTALYWYRQSLGQGLEFLIYFQGNSAPDKSGLPSDRFSAERTGGSVSTLTIQRTQQEDSAVYLCASSFGLVRETQYFGPGTRLLVL.

The chain is built from TRBV4-1 and TRBJ1-3, with D maybe TRBD1 (5 bases). Germline V CDR1 and CDR2: MGHRA, YSYEKL. V was pared by 0 bases and J by 8 bases, with 11 bases between. CDR3 length equals 14 residues. In nucleotides, the CDR3 is TGCGCCAGCAGCCAAGAAGGAAGGGGTGACACCATATATTTT. Translated, it gives CASSQEGRGDTIYF.

The chain has TRBV5-1 and TRBJ2-5; 7 bases fit TRBD2. V lost 5 bases, J lost 2 bases, and 3 bases stayed unmatched. CDR1 is SGHRS, CDR2 YFSETQ, per germline. This CDR3 contains 13 residues. CDR3 in DNA: TGCGCCAGCAGGCGGGGGTCGCAAGAGACCCAGTACTTC. This codes for CASRRGSQETQYF.

This rearrangement joins TRBV2 to TRBJ2-5, with 7 bases that match TRBD2. The CDR3 sequence is 12 residues long. Germline lookup yields CDR1 SNHLY and CDR2 FYNNEI. CDR3 nucleotides: TGTGCGGGAGGGCCTAGCCTGAAGACCCAGTACTTC. Its protein is CAGGPSLKTQYF.

The chain employs TRBV4-1 and TRBJ2-7; 13 bases fit TRBD2. Germline V gene lookup returns CDR1 MGHRA and CDR2 YSYEKL. The CDR3 is made up of 14 amino acids. Trimming at V came to 6 bases and at J to 4 bases, leaving 3 bases not matched to a gene. Here the CDR3 DNA reads TGCGCCAGCAGGCCGACTAGCGGGAGGTACGAGCAGTACTTC. It translates to CASRPTSGRYEQYF.